This T cell receptor beta chain was identified during a study of T cells after yellow fever vaccination. Each CDR3 protein is one row after TCRdb ran MiXCR on the 5' RACE reads. The table shows 400,000 to 450,000 distinct CDR3 sequences, with under 20% occurring only once. Trimming left V 8 bases short and J 4 bases short, with 24 bases between. The CDR3 contains 16 residues. The germline gives CDR1 MNHNS, CDR2 SASEGT. This clonotype was observed a few times. The sample in question was PBMCs, obtained before the yellow fever booster vaccination. The source of this sequence is a man in his late teens or twenties who received the YFV17D yellow fever vaccine. The chain is built from TRBV6-1 and TRBJ2-7, with D perhaps matching TRBD1 or TRBD2 (6 bases each). The CDR3 coding sequence is TGTGCCAGCCGGGGGTCTTACAGGGTGACTGGTTACGAGCAGTACTTC. Protein sequence: CASRGSYRVTGYEQYF.